Presented here are 25 T cell receptor beta chains from one specimen sequenced in a study of blood T cell repertoires in COVID-19. Only in-frame clones appear in the TCRdb table, and some are missing; sequencing was by immunoSEQ multiplex PCR. The data show 150,000 to 200,000 clones, approximately 80% seen once. The sequenced material came from PBMCs or T cells enriched from blood (not recorded which). The source of these receptors is a man between 50 and 59 years old who had recovered from COVID-19.

V usage is TRBV6-8 and J usage is TRBJ2-1, with TRBD2 identical over 7 bases. Per the germline V gene, CDR1 is MNHGY and CDR2 is SAAAGT. CDR3 size: 16 residues. V gave up 8 bases and J gave up 4 bases; unmatched junction bases: 14. The chain's CDR3 is CASLPRETSPYNEQFF. Here the CDR3 DNA reads TGTGCCAGCCTCCCACGGGAGACTAGCCCGTACAATGAGCAGTTCTTC.

The chain uses TRBV4-1 and TRBJ2-2; D is unclear. The CDR3 is made up of 15 amino acids. V lost 1 base, J lost 6 bases, and 12 bases lay in between. Germline CDR1 MGHRA, CDR2 YSYEKL. The CDR3 DNA reads as TGCGCCAGCAGCCAAGTTCAGGCTTGGGCCGGGGAGCTGTTTTTT. Protein: CASSQVQAWAGELFF.

The V and J genes are TRBV7-9 and TRBJ1-1, with 8 bases matching TRBD1. The CDR3 is made up of 15 amino acids. With 2 bases clipped from V and 1 base from J, the junction kept 3 bases outside the gene matches. The germline V gene encodes CDR1 SEHNR and CDR2 FQNEAQ (reference sequence). The CDR3 is CASSLRGQANTEAFF. Written as DNA, the CDR3 is TGTGCCAGCAGCTTAAGGGGACAGGCGAACACTGAAGCTTTCTTT.

This clone occurred once. This sequence joins TRBV3-1 (or the pseudogene TRBV3-2) and TRBJ1-1; D is undetermined. The germline V gene encodes CDR1 LGHDT and CDR2 YNNKEL (reference sequence). The CDR3 has 13 amino acids. The V end lost 2 bases, the J end lost 0 bases, and 4 bases lay between the germline ends. The CDR3 spells CASSQRVNTEAFF. The DNA of the CDR3 is TGTGCCAGCAGCCAACGAGTGAACACTGAAGCTTTCTTT.

This clone turned up a few times. CDR3 residues: CASSLDWDRIREQYF. DNA for the CDR3: TGTGCCAGCAGCTTGGACTGGGACAGGATCCGCGAGCAGTACTTC. This chain connects TRBV5-4 to TRBJ2-7; TRBD1 matches 8 bases. Germline CDR1 and CDR2: SGHNT and YYREEE (reference sequence). The CDR3 extends over 15 amino acids. V lost 0 bases to trimming and J lost 6 bases; unmatched junction nucleotides: 8.

The genes are TRBV7-8 and TRBJ2-5, with a possible D match to TRBD1 (5 bases). The CDR3 length is 14 residues. Germline CDR1 reads SGHVS; CDR2 reads FQNEAQ. V was clipped by 1 base and J by 7 bases, with 13 bases between them. The CDR3: CASSLVGASRTQYF. The CDR3 coding sequence is TGTGCCAGCAGCTTAGTTGGGGCTTCGCGGACCCAGTACTTC.

This clone was counted a few times. This sequence joins TRBV27 and TRBJ2-7; possible D gene TRBD1, 6 bases. Between the trimmed V and J ends, which lost 3 bases and 4 bases, there was a span of 13 bases. Germline V gene sequence: CDR1 MNHEY, CDR2 SMNVEV (reference sequence). CDR3 length equals 14 residues. CDR3 nucleotides: TGTGCCAGCAGTTTGGGGCAGGGGATATACGAGCAGTACTTC. Amino acid sequence: CASSLGQGIYEQYF.

CDR3: CASGLVGGTAYGYTF. The DNA of the CDR3 is TGTGCTAGTGGTTTGGTAGGGGGGACAGCTTATGGCTACACCTTC. The chain is built from TRBV12-5 and TRBJ1-2; TRBD1 matches 7 bases. The junction had 6 bases not matched to a gene; V was cut back by 0 bases and J by 5 bases. The CDR3 is 15 amino acids. Germline-derived CDR1 and CDR2 are LGHNT and FRNRAP.

The J gene is TRBJ2-3, the V gene TRBV3-1 (or the pseudogene TRBV3-2); 10 bases align to TRBD2. This CDR3 is built from 16 residues. The germline gives CDR1 LGHDT, CDR2 YNNKEL (reference sequence). J lost 1 base, V lost 6 bases, and 7 bases had no gene match. The chain's CDR3 is CASRRSGGVGTDTQYF. The CDR3 region has the DNA TGTGCCAGCAGGAGGAGCGGGGGGGTCGGCACAGATACGCAGTATTTT.

V gene TRBV4-1 combines with J gene TRBJ1-2; 8 bases map to TRBD1. This CDR3 has 15 amino acids. The trim removed 2 bases at V and 5 bases at J, leaving 7 bases unmatched. From germline, CDR1 is MGHRA and CDR2 YSYEKL. The CDR3 region has the DNA TGCGCCAGCAGCCAAACACAGGGGGGGGTTTATGGCTACACCTTC. Translating gives CASSQTQGGVYGYTF.

This sequence joins TRBV2 and TRBJ2-1; the D gene is possibly TRBD1 (6 bases). This CDR3 comprises 13 residues. CDR1 is SNHLY and CDR2 is FYNNEI in the germline V gene. V was clipped by 5 bases and J by 9 bases, with 14 bases between them. CDR3 nucleotide sequence: TGTGCCAGCAGTCTTACAGGGTTACTTGAGCAGTTCTTC. Translating gives CASSLTGLLEQFF.

The gene calls are TRBV15 and TRBJ1-6, with 10 bases aligning to TRBD1. The junction had 5 bases not matched to a gene; V was cut back by 5 bases and J by 4 bases. Germline V CDR1 and CDR2: LNHNV, YYDKDF (reference sequence). This CDR3 is built from 16 residues. DNA of the CDR3: TGTGCCACCAGCGACGGACAGGGGGGGTATAATTCACCCCTCCACTTT. Translation: CATSDGQGGYNSPLHF.

The chain recombines TRBV19 with TRBJ1-1, with D uncertain. This CDR3 contains 11 residues. CDR1 is LNHDA, CDR2 SQIVND, per germline (reference sequence). Trimming stripped 4 bases from V and 9 bases from J, with 9 bases between. CDR3 DNA sequence: TGTGCCAGTAGTAACTGGCGGAAAGCTTTCTTT. Its protein is CASSNWRKAFF. The full variable domain, with the rest looked up from reference TRBV19 and TRBJ1-1, is DGGITQSPKYLFRKEGQNVTLSCEQNLNHDAMYWYRQDPGQGLRLIYYSQIVNDFQKGDIAEGYSVSREKKESFPLTVTSAQKNPTAFYLCASSNWRKAFFGQGTRLTVV.

The V call is TRBV5-1, the J call TRBJ2-5, with a weak D call TRBD1 (6 bases). This CDR3 is 15 amino acids long. CDR1 and CDR2 from the germline V gene are SGHRS and YFSETQ. The ends were cut back, 0 bases at V and 5 bases at J, with 14 bases in the middle. For the CDR3, the DNA is TGCGCCAGCAGCTTGGCATCTGGGGGCGGGGAGACCCAGTACTTC. Its translation: CASSLASGGGETQYF.

Only one count was recorded for this clone. The chain couples TRBV20-1 to TRBJ2-5, with D unclear. This CDR3 comprises 11 residues. Between the trimmed V and J ends, which lost 6 bases and 3 bases, there was a span of 8 bases. Germline V CDR1 and CDR2: DFQATT, SNEGSKA (reference sequence). The CDR3 region has the DNA TGCAGTGCGCAGAAAGAAGAGACCCAGTACTTC. Translated: CSAQKEETQYF.

The chain links TRBV10-3 to TRBJ2-2, with 8 bases matching TRBD2. CDR1 and CDR2 (germline): ENHRY, SYGVKD. V was clipped by 10 bases and J by 5 bases; unmatched bases: 15. The CDR3 covers 16 residues. The CDR3 coding sequence is TGTGCCACCCAGGGAACGGGGGGGTCCGCAACCGGGGAGCTGTTTTTT. Translation gives CATQGTGGSATGELFF.

The chain links TRBV6-6 to TRBJ1-5; TRBD1 might be the D (5 bases). V dropped 5 bases and J dropped 7 bases, with 24 bases sitting between them. The germline V gene has CDR1 MNHNY and CDR2 SVGAGI (reference sequence). This CDR3 region has 17 residues. CDR3 sequence reads: CASSPQHGTGRQQPQHF. The CDR3 nucleotides are TGTGCCAGCAGTCCCCAACACGGCACAGGACGGCAACAGCCCCAGCATTTT.

This clone was seen only a few times. This rearrangement joins TRBV3-1 (or the pseudogene TRBV3-2) to TRBJ2-7; 8 bases are shared with TRBD1. The CDR3 runs 14 residues. Trimming removed 1 base from V and 7 bases from J; junction bases left unmatched: 6. Germline V CDR1 and CDR2: LGHDT, YNNKEL (reference sequence). CDR3 amino acids: CASSQGTGPGEQYF. DNA for the CDR3: TGTGCCAGCAGCCAAGGGACAGGGCCGGGGGAGCAGTACTTC.

The chain recombines TRBV5-6 with TRBJ1-6; D gene unclear. This CDR3 contains 16 residues. CDR1 and CDR2 from the germline V gene are SGHDT and YYEEEE. Trimming stripped 4 bases from V and 9 bases from J, with 20 bases between. The CDR3 reads CASSRRLREGGSPLHF. CDR3 coding DNA: TGTGCCAGCAGCCGACGCCTTCGGGAGGGTGGTTCACCCCTCCACTTT.

The chain uses TRBV7-9 and TRBJ2-2; the D is unclear. V lost 3 bases to trimming and J lost 3 bases, with 8 bases between them. The length of the CDR3 is 14 residues. The germline V gene encodes CDR1 SEHNR and CDR2 FQNEAQ (reference sequence). Written as DNA, the CDR3 is TGTGCCAGCAGCTTTTGGCCAGACACCGGGGAGCTGTTTTTT. It specifies CASSFWPDTGELFF.

The rearrangement joins TRBV7-2 to TRBJ1-2; D might be TRBD1 (5 bases). Trimming pared 2 bases from V and 7 bases from J, leaving 14 bases between. This CDR3 contains 14 residues. Looked up from germline, CDR1 is SGHTA and CDR2 is FQGNSA. CDR3 sequence (DNA): TGTGCCAGCAGCTTACGTCAGGGAAAGGGTGGCTACACCTTC. Protein product: CASSLRQGKGGYTF.

V is TRBV3-1 (or the pseudogene TRBV3-2) and J is TRBJ1-1, with a weak D call TRBD1 (5 bases). The ends were cut back, 7 bases at V and 0 bases at J, with 12 bases in the middle. Per germline, CDR1 LGHDT and CDR2 YNNKEL (reference sequence). This CDR3 region has 14 residues. The CDR3 DNA reads as TGTGCCAGCACCCAGGGCCAGATGAACACTGAAGCTTTCTTT. Protein product: CASTQGQMNTEAFF.

This clone occurred once. The chain joins TRBV9 to TRBJ1-1, with TRBD1 matching over 8 bases. Germline V gene data show CDR1 as SGDLS and CDR2 as YYNGEE. Trimming took 4 bases from V and 4 from J; bases not matched to a gene: 3. The CDR3 runs to 13 residues. In DNA form, the CDR3 reads TGTGCCAGCAGCCCCAGGGGGCTCACTGAAGCTTTCTTT. Its protein is CASSPRGLTEAFF.

The chain is built from TRBV9 and TRBJ1-4; D not certain. Trimming pared 0 bases from V and 0 bases from J, leaving 6 bases between. Germline CDR1 SGDLS, CDR2 YYNGEE. CDR3 size: 15 residues. The CDR3 sequence is CASSVGSATNEKLFF. The CDR3 nucleotides read TGTGCCAGCAGCGTAGGGAGTGCAACTAATGAAAAACTGTTTTTT.

This clone has a handful of counts. In the same sample, other DNA sequences code for this CDR3. V is TRBV30 and J is TRBJ2-5; tentative D call: TRBD2 (5 bases). The CDR3 length is 13 residues. V dropped 2 bases and J dropped 2 bases, with 9 bases sitting between them. Germline V gene lookup returns CDR1 GTSNPN and CDR2 SVGIG (reference sequence). CDR3: CAWSRRAQETQYF. The CDR3 nucleotides read TGTGCCTGGAGTCGGCGGGCACAAGAGACCCAGTACTTC.